This is a list of T cell receptor beta chains from one sample in a study of shared clonotypes between healthy human individuals. Using immunoSEQ multiplex PCR, the repertoire was profiled, and TCRdb retains in-frame clones only, with some absent. The repertoire has fewer than 1 million clones, around 96% of them found once; the top ten carry about 0.22%. The specimen sequenced was naive CD8+ T cells sorted from blood. These receptor sequences come from a man younger than 40 in good health. CDR3s include the opening cysteine and the closing phenylalanine or tryptophan. D genes are given only for firm matches. Only some rows state a clone size, as once, few, many or a class for expanded clones.

>.|TRBJ1-2|TRBV15|.
TGTGCCACCAGCAGAGTCGATGCGGGGAACTATGGCTACACCTTC
CATSRVDAGNYGYTF
>.|TRBJ2-7|TRBV28|.
TGTGCCAGCAGTCGTCGGGTCTACGAGCAGTACTTC
CASSRRVYEQYF
>.|TRBJ2-2|TRBV9|.
TGTGCCAGCAGCGTCCGGGGCGGGGAGCTGTTTTTT
CASSVRGGELFF
>.|TRBJ1-5|TRBV27|.
TGTGCCAGCAGTTTATCTCCGGGTCAGCCCCAGCATTTT
CASSLSPGQPQHF
>.|TRBJ1-4|TRBV4-1|.
TGCGCCAGCAGCGGGCAGACGGTAGAAACTAATGAAAAACTGTTTTTT
CASSGQTVETNEKLFF
>.|TRBJ2-7|TRBV6-5|.
TGTGCCAGCAGTTATCGAATCGGGGGCTCGTCCGAGCAGTACTTC
CASSYRIGGSSEQYF
>.|TRBJ2-7|TRBV2|.
TGTGCCAGCAGGCAGGGTCCCTACGAGCAGTACTTC
CASRQGPYEQYF
>.|TRBJ1-1|TRBV7-9|.
TGTGCCAGCAGCTTAGAGACGAGGATCGAGAGGGCAGCTTTCTTT
CASSLETRIERAAFF
>.|TRBJ2-7|TRBV2|.
TGTGCCAGCAGTGAGGTTGGGGTAGGGTCCTACGAGCAGTACTTC
CASSEVGVGSYEQYF
>.|TRBJ1-1|TRBV5-1|TRBD1
TGCGCCAGCAGCCCGCCCCGACAGGGACCCATGAACACTGAAGCTTTCTTT
CASSPPRQGPMNTEAFF
>.|TRBJ2-7|TRBV5-4|.
TGTGCCAGCAGCTTAGGGTCTGGATACTCCTACGAGCAGTACTTC
CASSLGSGYSYEQYF
>.|TRBJ2-3|TRBV2|TRBD1
TGTGCCAGCAGGCTCATAGGACAGGGAAGCACAGATACGCAGTATTTT
CASRLIGQGSTDTQYF
>.|TRBJ2-1|TRBV11-2|TRBD2
TGTGCCAGCAGCTTAGGGACTAGCCGTGAGCAGTTCTTC
CASSLGTSREQFF
>.|TRBJ2-7|TRBV25-1|.
TGTGCCAGCACAGCGACAAACGAGCAGTACTTC
CASTATNEQYF
>once|TRBJ1-5|TRBV5-6|.
TGTGCCAGCAGCCAGCAATGGGGGGGCAATCAGCCCCAGCATTTT
CASSQQWGGNQPQHF
>.|TRBJ1-2|TRBV5-4|.
TGTGCCAGCAGCTTGTTGCTCACGTCGAAGTATGGCTACACCTTC
CASSLLLTSKYGYTF
>.|TRBJ2-1|TRBV28|TRBD2
TGTGCCAGCAGCCGGGGGACTAGCTACAATGAGCAGTTCTTC
CASSRGTSYNEQFF
>few|TRBJ2-1|TRBV2|.
TGTGCCAGCAGGGGGGGTGAGCAGTTCTTC
CASRGGEQFF
>.|TRBJ1-4|TRBV28|.
TGTGCCAGCACCGCAGGGCAGGGAGTGGAAAAACTGTTTTTT
CASTAGQGVEKLFF
>once|TRBJ2-7|TRBV11-2|.
TGTGCCAGCAGCCAATTCCTGACGACTTACGAGCAGTACTTC
CASSQFLTTYEQYF
>.|TRBJ1-5|TRBV4-1|.
TGCGCCAGCAGCCAAGATTCAGCGAGCAATCAGCCCCAGCATTTT
CASSQDSASNQPQHF
>.|TRBJ2-7|TRBV9|TRBD2
TGTGCCAGCAGCGTAGCGGGGGGGAATTTCTACGAGCAGTACTTC
CASSVAGGNFYEQYF
>once|TRBJ2-7|TRBV27|.
TGTGCCAGCAGTCCACTGCGCAGGCCTTCCTACGAGCAGTACTTC
CASSPLRRPSYEQYF
>.|TRBJ2-7|TRBV19|TRBD2
TGTGCCAGTAGTATCATCCTAGCGGGGACATACGAGCAGTACTTC
CASSIILAGTYEQYF
>.|TRBJ2-7|TRBV29-1|.
TGCAGCGCAACTCTGACAGGATCCTACGAGCAGTACTTC
CSATLTGSYEQYF
>.|TRBJ1-1|TRBV7-9|.
TGTGCCAGCAGCTTAGTCCCTGTATCTGAAGCTTTCTTT
CASSLVPVSEAFF
>.|TRBJ2-7|TRBV5-1|.
TGCGCCAGCAGCTTGGAGGGGCTCCCCTACGAGCAGTACTTC
CASSLEGLPYEQYF
>once|TRBJ2-7|TRBV6-6|.
TGTGCCAGCAGTTACCCCTGGGACACAACCTACGAGCAGTACTTC
CASSYPWDTTYEQYF
>.|TRBJ1-2|TRBV2|.
TGTGCCAGCAGTTCTCGCCTCGGGGCCTCTAACTATGGCTACACCTTC
CASSSRLGASNYGYTF
>once|TRBJ2-7|TRBV4-2|.
TGTGCCAGCAGCCTGGGAAGAGAGGCGGGACAGCAGTACTTC
CASSLGREAGQQYF
>.|TRBJ2-1|TRBV27|.
TGTGCCAGCAGCCTGACGGTTAGCTCCTACAATGAGCAGTTCTTC
CASSLTVSSYNEQFF
>.|TRBJ2-1|TRBV5-4|.
TGTGCCAGCAGCTGGGGCCGCAATGAGCAGTTCTTC
CASSWGRNEQFF
>.|TRBJ2-1|TRBV29-1|.
TGCAGCGTTGTGAGGCCCCTTATCAATGAGCAGTTCTTC
CSVVRPLINEQFF
>once|TRBJ2-7|TRBV12-5|TRBD2
TGTGCTAGTGCCCGGGGGGACTCCTACGAGCAGTACTTC
CASARGDSYEQYF
>.|TRBJ1-2|TRBV6-6|.
TGTGCCAGCAGTTACCGAGACCTCCCTAGGGGCTACACCTTC
CASSYRDLPRGYTF
>.|TRBJ1-2|TRBV9|.
TGTGCCAGCAGCCCCCCAGAGGGCAGTTCTAACTATGGCTACACCTTC
CASSPPEGSSNYGYTF
>.|TRBJ2-1|TRBV4-3|.
TGCGCCAGCAGCCCCCCTTGTCGCAGGAACGGTTTCAATGAGCAGTTCTTC
CASSPPCRRNGFNEQFF
>.|TRBJ1-2|TRBV7-9|.
TGTGCCAGCAGCTTAGAAGGGGATGGCTACACCTTC
CASSLEGDGYTF
>.|TRBJ2-3|TRBV5-6|TRBD2
TGTGCCAGCAGTTCCGGGACTAGCGGGATTAGCACAGATACGCAGTATTTT
CASSSGTSGISTDTQYF
>.|TRBJ2-7|TRBV27|.
TGTGCCAGCAAACCGGGACACGGGATAATATTCTACGAGCAGTACTTC
CASKPGHGIIFYEQYF
>.|TRBJ2-1|TRBV14|TRBD2
TGTGCCAGCAGCCAAGAGGGGACTAGCGGGTGGTGGGAAAATGAGCAGTTCTTC
CASSQEGTSGWWENEQFF
>.|TRBJ2-1|TRBV4-1|TRBD2
TGCGCCAGCAGCCAAGAGGCGGCAGCGGGAGTATATGAGCAGTTCTTC
CASSQEAAAGVYEQFF
>.|TRBJ2-1|TRBV7-6|TRBD1
TGTGCCAGCAGCTTATTTGACAGGACAGGTGAGCAGTTCTTC
CASSLFDRTGEQFF
>once|TRBJ2-2|TRBV9|TRBD2
TGTGCCAGCAGCACAGCAAGCGGGAGTTCAACCGGGGAGCTGTTTTTT
CASSTASGSSTGELFF
>.|TRBJ2-3|TRBV7-9|TRBD2
TGTGCCAGCAGCAAACTAGCGAGAGATACGCAGTATTTT
CASSKLARDTQYF
>.|TRBJ1-2|TRBV4-3|.
TGCGCCAGCAGCCGAGTCGGCTGGACGGAGGGCTACACCTTC
CASSRVGWTEGYTF
>.|TRBJ2-1|TRBV4-1|TRBD1
TGCGCCAGCAGCCAAGATGGCCGGACAGGGGTCTACAATGAGCAGTTCTTC
CASSQDGRTGVYNEQFF
>.|TRBJ2-3|TRBV9|.
TGTGCCAGCAGCGTAGCAGGGGCAACAGATACGCAGTATTTT
CASSVAGATDTQYF
>.|TRBJ1-1|TRBV29-1|.
TGCAGCGGTCTCGAGGGGGAAGCTTTCTTT
CSGLEGEAFF
>once|TRBJ1-2|TRBV28|TRBD1
TGTGCCAGCACCCCCGGGACAGAAATGTTCTATGGCTACACCTTC
CASTPGTEMFYGYTF
>.|TRBJ1-1|TRBV4-1|.
TGCGCCAGCAGCCAAGTTAACAGTGGGGGCACTGAAGCTTTCTTT
CASSQVNSGGTEAFF
>.|TRBJ2-1|TRBV11-3|.
TGTGCCAGCAGCGGCCCGCAGGCAGGCAACAATGAGCAGTTCTTC
CASSGPQAGNNEQFF
>.|TRBJ2-2|TRBV5-6|.
TGTGCCAGCAGCTTGGTTAGTGGATCCGGGGAGCTGTTTTTT
CASSLVSGSGELFF
>once|TRBJ1-5|TRBV28|TRBD1
TGTGCCAGCAGCCACCGACAGGGGTTTAATCAGCCCCAGCATTTT
CASSHRQGFNQPQHF
>.|TRBJ2-3|TRBV5-1|.
TGCGCCAGCAGCCCGATTGTAGTCGGGCGTACAGATACGCAGTATTTT
CASSPIVVGRTDTQYF
>.|TRBJ1-2|TRBV5-5|TRBD1
TGTGCCAGCAGCTTGGGTACAGGGGGAGGCTACACCTTC
CASSLGTGGGYTF
>.|TRBJ2-5|TRBV7-9|TRBD1
TGTGCCAGCAGCACCACAGGGGATTGGGAGACCCAGTACTTC
CASSTTGDWETQYF
>.|TRBJ1-1|TRBV29-1|.
TGCAGCGTTGAAGAGGGAGGGGCCCTGAACACTGAAGCTTTCTTT
CSVEEGGALNTEAFF
>.|TRBJ2-7|TRBV9|TRBD1
TGTGCCAGCAGCGTAGCTTTACAGGGGCCCCTCTACGAGCAGTACTTC
CASSVALQGPLYEQYF
>.|TRBJ2-7|TRBV6-1|.
TGTGCCAGCAGTCTCTACGAGCAGTACTTC
CASSLYEQYF